Given below is one T cell receptor beta chain in context. This record comes from a study of blood T cell repertoires in COVID-19. In the study overall: Samples taken during acute and convalescent COVID-19 were collected in the United States, Italy and Spain. Nucleic acid was either cDNA or gDNA, and it came from T cells, B-cell-depleted T cells, or PBMCs.

In the source study's methods: Amplification from reference gene primers served as the basis for estimated nucleated cell counts. Method: immunoSEQ multiplex PCR; TCRdb's copy keeps in-frame clones and lacks some. From that table come the V and J calls and clone size; the DNA was used to work out D and trimming. The sample has roughly 80,000 clones, roughly four fifths seen once. Germline CDR1 SGHTA, CDR2 FQGNSA. CDR3 size: 15 residues. V was trimmed by 4 bases and J by 8 bases, leaving 18 bases between them. Sequencing was done on a sample of peripheral blood. This clonotype was sampled from a human donor in a cohort sampled during active COVID-19. V gene TRBV7-2 combines with J gene TRBJ2-1; perhaps TRBD1 as D (6 bases). The CDR3 sequence is CASSSRGFFRYEQFF. As DNA, the CDR3 is TGTGCCAGCAGCTCCAGGGGTTTCTTTCGGTATGAGCAGTTCTTC.